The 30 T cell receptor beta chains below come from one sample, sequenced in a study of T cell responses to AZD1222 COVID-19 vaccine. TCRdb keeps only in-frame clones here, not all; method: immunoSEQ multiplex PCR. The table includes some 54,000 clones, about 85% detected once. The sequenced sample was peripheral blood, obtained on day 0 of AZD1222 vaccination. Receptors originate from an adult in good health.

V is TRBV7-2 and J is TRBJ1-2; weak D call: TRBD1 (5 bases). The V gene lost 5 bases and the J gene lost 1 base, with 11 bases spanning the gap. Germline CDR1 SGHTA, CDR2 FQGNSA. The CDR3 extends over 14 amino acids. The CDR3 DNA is TGTGCCAGCAGCCCCTGGGGGGATAACTATGGCTACACCTTC. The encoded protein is CASSPWGDNYGYTF.

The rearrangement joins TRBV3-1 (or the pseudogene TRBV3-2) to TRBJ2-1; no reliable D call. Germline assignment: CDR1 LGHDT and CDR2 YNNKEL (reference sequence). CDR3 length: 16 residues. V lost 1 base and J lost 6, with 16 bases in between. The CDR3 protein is CASSQGGASVGNEQFF. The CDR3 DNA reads TGTGCCAGCAGCCAAGGGGGTGCCTCGGTGGGCAATGAGCAGTTCTTC.

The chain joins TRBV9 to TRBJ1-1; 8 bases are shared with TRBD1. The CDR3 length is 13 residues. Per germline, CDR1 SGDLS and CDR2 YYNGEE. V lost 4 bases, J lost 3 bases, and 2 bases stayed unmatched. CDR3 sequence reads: CASSSTGDTEAFF. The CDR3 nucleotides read TGTGCCAGCAGCTCGACAGGGGACACTGAAGCTTTCTTT.

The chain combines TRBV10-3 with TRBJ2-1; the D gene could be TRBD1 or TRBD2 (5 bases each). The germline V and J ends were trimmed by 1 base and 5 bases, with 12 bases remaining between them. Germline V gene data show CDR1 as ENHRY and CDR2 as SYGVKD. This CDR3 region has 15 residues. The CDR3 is CAISELSRGNNEQFF. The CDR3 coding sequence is TGTGCCATCAGTGAGTTGTCGAGGGGAAACAATGAGCAGTTCTTC.

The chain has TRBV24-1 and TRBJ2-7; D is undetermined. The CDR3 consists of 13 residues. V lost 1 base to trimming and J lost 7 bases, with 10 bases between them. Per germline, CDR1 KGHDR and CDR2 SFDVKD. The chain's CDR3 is CATSDFTAEEQYF. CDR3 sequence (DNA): TGTGCCACCAGTGATTTTACCGCCGAAGAGCAGTACTTC.

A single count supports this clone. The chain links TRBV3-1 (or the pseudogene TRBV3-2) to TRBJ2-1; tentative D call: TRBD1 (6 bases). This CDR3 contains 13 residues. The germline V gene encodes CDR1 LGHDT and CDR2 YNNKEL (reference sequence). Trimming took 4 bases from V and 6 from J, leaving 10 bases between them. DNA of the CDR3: TGTGCCAGCAGCCCCCCAGGGGTCAATGAGCAGTTCTTC. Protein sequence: CASSPPGVNEQFF.

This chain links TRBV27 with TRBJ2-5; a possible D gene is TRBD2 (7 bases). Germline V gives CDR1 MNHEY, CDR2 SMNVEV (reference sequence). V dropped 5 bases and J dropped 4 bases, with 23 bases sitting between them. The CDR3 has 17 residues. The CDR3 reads CASSDSAGGGALETQYF. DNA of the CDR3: TGTGCCAGCAGTGATTCCGCCGGAGGGGGGGCCTTAGAGACCCAGTACTTC.

The CDR3 sequence is CATSDGPRDRGRDQPQHF. The CDR3 DNA follows: TGTGCCACCAGTGATGGCCCTAGGGACAGGGGGCGCGATCAGCCCCAGCATTTT. The rearrangement joins TRBV24-1 to TRBJ1-5, with TRBD1 matching 12 bases. The CDR3 contains 18 residues. From germline, CDR1 is KGHDR and CDR2 SFDVKD. V was clipped by 3 bases and J by 5 bases; unmatched bases: 10.

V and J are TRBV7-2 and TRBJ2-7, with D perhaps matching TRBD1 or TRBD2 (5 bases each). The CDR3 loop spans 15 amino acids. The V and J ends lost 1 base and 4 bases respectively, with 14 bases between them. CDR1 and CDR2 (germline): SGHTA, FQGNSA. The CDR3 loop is CASSLGSGPAYEQYF. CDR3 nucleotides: TGTGCCAGCAGCTTAGGGTCGGGGCCGGCGTACGAGCAGTACTTC.

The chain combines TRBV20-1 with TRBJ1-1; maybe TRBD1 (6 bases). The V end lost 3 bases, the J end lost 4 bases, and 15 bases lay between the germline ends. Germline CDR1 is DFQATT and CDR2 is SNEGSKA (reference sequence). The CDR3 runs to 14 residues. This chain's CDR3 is CSASYGGGVTEAFF. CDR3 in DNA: TGCAGTGCTAGTTACGGGGGGGGCGTCACTGAAGCTTTCTTT.

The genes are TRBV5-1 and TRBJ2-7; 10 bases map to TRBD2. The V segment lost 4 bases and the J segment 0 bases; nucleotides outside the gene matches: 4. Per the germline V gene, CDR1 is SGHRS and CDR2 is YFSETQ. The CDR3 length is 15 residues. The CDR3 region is CASSPRTSGSYEQYF. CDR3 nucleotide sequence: TGCGCCAGCAGCCCGAGGACTAGCGGCTCCTACGAGCAGTACTTC.

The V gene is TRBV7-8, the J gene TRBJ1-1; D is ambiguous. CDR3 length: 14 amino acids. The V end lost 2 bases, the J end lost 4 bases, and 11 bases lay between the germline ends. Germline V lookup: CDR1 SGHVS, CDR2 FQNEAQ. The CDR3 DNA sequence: TGTGCCAGCAGCTTAATGGCGTTTGGCACTGAAGCTTTCTTT. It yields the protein CASSLMAFGTEAFF.

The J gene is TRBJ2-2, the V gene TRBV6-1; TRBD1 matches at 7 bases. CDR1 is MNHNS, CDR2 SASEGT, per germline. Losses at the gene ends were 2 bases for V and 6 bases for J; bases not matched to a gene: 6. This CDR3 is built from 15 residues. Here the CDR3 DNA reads TGTGCCAGCAGTGAATTTAGGGGGCCCGCCGGGGAGCTGTTTTTT. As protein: CASSEFRGPAGELFF.

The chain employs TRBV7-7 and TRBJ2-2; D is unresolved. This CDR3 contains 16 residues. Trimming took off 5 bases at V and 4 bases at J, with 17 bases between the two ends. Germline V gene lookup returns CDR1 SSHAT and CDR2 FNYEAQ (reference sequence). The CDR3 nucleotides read TGTGCCAGCAGCCCCCGCCCCCGTGGAACCACCGGGGAGCTGTTTTTT. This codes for CASSPRPRGTTGELFF.

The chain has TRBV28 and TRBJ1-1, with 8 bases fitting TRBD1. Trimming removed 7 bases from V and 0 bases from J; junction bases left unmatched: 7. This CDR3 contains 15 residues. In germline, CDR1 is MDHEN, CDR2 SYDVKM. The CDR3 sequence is CASNSGGRVNTEAFF. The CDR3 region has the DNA TGTGCCAGCAATTCAGGGGGCAGAGTGAACACTGAAGCTTTCTTT. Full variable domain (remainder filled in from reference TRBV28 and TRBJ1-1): DVKVTQSSRYLVKRTGEKVFLECVQDMDHENMFWYRQDPGLGLRLIYFSYDVKMKEKGDIPEGYSVSREKKERFSLILESASTNQTSMYLCASNSGGRVNTEAFFGQGTRLTVV.

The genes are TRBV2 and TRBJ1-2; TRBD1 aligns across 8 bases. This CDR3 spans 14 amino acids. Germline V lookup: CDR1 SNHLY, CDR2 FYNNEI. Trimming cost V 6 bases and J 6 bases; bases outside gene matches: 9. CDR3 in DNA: TGTGCCAGCAGAACGACAGGGGCTGTCAATGGCTACACCTTC. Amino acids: CASRTTGAVNGYTF.

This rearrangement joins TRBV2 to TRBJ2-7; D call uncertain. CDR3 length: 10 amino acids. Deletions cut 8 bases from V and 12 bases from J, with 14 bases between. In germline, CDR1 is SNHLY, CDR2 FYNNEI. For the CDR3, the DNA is TGTGCCAGCGCTGACTCCATCGTGTACTTC. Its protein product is CASADSIVYF.

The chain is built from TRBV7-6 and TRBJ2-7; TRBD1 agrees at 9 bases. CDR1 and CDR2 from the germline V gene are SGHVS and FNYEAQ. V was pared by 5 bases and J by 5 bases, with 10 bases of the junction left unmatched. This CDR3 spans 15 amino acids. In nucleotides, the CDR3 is TGTGCCAGCAGCCAAGCCGGGACAGGGAGCCACGAGCAGTACTTC. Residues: CASSQAGTGSHEQYF.

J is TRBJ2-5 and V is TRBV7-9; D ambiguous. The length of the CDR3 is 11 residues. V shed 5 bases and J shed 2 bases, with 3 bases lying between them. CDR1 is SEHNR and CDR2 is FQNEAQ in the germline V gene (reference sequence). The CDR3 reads CASSQQETQYF. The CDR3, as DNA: TGTGCCAGCAGCCAACAAGAGACCCAGTACTTC.

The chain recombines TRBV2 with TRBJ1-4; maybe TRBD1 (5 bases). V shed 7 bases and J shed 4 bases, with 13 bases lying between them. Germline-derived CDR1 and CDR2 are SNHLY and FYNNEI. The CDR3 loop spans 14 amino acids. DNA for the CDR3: TGTGCCAGCAATTTCCTGAGGGGTAATGAAAAACTGTTTTTT. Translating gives CASNFLRGNEKLFF.

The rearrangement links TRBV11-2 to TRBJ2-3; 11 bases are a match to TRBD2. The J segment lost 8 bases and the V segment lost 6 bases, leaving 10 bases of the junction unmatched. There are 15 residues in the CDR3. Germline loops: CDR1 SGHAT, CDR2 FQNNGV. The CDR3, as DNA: TGTGCCAGCAGTTACCTAGCGGGGGGCCCGGGTACGCAGTATTTT. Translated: CASSYLAGGPGTQYF.

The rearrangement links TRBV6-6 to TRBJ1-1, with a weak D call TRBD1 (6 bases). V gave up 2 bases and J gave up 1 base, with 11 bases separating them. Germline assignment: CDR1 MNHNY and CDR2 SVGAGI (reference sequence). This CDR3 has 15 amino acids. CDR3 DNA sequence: TGTGCCAGCAGTTACGGGGGGGCTCAGAACACTGAAGCTTTCTTT. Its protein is CASSYGGAQNTEAFF.

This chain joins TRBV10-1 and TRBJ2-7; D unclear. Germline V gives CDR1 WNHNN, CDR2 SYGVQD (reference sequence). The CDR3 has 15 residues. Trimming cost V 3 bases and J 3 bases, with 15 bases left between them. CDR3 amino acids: CASSDPGTLFYEQYF. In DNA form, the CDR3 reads TGCGCCAGCAGTGACCCAGGAACGTTATTCTACGAGCAGTACTTC.

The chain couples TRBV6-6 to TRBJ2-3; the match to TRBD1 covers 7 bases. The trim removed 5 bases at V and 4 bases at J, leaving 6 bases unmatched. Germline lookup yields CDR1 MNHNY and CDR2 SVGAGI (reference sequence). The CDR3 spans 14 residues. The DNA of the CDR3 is TGTGCCAGCAGTCTAACAGGGGCCCCAGATACGCAGTATTTT. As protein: CASSLTGAPDTQYF.

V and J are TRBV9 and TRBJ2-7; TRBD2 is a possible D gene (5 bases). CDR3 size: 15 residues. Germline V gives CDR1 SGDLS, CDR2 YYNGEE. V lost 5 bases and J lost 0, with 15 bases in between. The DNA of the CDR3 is TGTGCCAGCAGTCCTGGACTGCTAAGCTCCTACGAGCAGTACTTC. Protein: CASSPGLLSSYEQYF.

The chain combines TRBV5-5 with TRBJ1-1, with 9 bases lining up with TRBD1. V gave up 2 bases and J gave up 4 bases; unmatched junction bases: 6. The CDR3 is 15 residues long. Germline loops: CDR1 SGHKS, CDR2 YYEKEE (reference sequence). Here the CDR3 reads CASSFQDRGGTEAFF. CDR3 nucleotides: TGTGCCAGCAGCTTTCAGGACAGGGGCGGCACTGAAGCTTTCTTT.

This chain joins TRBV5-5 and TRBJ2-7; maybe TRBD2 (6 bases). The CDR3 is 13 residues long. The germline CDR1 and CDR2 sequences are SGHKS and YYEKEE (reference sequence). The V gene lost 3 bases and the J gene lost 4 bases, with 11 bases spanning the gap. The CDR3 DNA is TGTGCCAGCAGCTCTTTGACTAGTTACGAGCAGTACTTC. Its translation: CASSSLTSYEQYF. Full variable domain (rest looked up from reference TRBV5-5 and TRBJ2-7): DAGVTQSPTHLIKTRGQQVTLRCSPISGHKSVSWYQQVLGQGPQFIFQYYEKEERGRGNFPDRFSARQFPNYSSELNVNALLLGDSALYLCASSSLTSYEQYFGPGTRLTVT.

CDR3 DNA: TGTGCCAGCAGTTCAGACAGGGAGCAGTACTTC. Its protein product is CASSSDREQYF. This chain joins TRBV12-3 or TRBV12-4 and TRBJ2-7; a weak D match, TRBD1 (6 bases). The germline V and J ends were trimmed by 4 bases and 7 bases, with 8 bases remaining between them. This CDR3 is 11 amino acids long.

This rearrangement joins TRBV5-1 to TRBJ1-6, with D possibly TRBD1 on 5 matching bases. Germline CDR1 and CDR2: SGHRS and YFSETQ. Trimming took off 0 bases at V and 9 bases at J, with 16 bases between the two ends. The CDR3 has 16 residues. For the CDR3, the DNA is TGCGCCAGCAGCTTGGCTGCAGGGTCCTGGAGTTCACCCCTCCACTTT. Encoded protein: CASSLAAGSWSSPLHF.

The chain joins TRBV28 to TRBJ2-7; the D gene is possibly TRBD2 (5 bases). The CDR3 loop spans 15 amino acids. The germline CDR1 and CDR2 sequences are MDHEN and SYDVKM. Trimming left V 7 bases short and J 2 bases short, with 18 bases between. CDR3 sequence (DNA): TGTGCCAGCAATGGAGGATCTCTTCTTGCCTACGAGCAGTACTTC. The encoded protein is CASNGGSLLAYEQYF.